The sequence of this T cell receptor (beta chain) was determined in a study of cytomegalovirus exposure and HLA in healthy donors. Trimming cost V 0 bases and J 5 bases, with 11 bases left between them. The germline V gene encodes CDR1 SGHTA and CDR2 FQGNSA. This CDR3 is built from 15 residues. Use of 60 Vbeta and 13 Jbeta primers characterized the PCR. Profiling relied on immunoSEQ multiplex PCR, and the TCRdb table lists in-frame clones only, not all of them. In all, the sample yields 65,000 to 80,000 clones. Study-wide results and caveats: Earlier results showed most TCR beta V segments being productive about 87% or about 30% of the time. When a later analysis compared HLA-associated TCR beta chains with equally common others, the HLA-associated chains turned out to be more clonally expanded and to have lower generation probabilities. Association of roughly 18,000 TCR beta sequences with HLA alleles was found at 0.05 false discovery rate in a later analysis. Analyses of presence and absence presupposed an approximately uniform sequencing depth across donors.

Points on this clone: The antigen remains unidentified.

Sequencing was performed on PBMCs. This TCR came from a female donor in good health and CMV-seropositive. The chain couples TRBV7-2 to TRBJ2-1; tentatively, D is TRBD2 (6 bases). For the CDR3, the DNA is TGTGCCAGCAGCTTAGCGCGGCGGGGCGACAATGAGCAGTTCTTC. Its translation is CASSLARRGDNEQFF.